This is a list of T cell receptor beta chains from one sample in a study of blood T cell repertoires in COVID-19. Only in-frame clones appear in the TCRdb table, and some are missing; sequencing was by immunoSEQ multiplex PCR. The sample records approximately 300,000 clones, around nine tenths being singletons. What was sequenced was PBMCs or T cells enriched from blood (not recorded which). The receptors here all came from a woman aged 18-29 years who had recovered from COVID-19. Both conserved end residues are part of each CDR3. The D gene is left open where the match is weak. Part of the rows lack a size; the others show once, few, many or a class for expanded clones.

cdr3_nt: TGTGCCAGCAGTGAAGGAAGGGGATCAAACTATGGCTACACCTTC
cdr3_aa: CASSEGRGSNYGYTF
clone_size: NA
d_call: NA
j_call: TRBJ1-2
v_call: TRBV6-1

cdr3_nt: TGTGCCAGTAGTATCAAGGGCGGGGAGGGGACGTCGAATGAGCAGTTCTTC
cdr3_aa: CASSIKGGEGTSNEQFF
clone_size: NA
d_call: TRBD2
j_call: TRBJ2-1
v_call: TRBV19

cdr3_nt: TGTGCCAGCAGCTTAGACTCCGGGAGCGACGAGCAGTACTTC
cdr3_aa: CASSLDSGSDEQYF
clone_size: once
d_call: NA
j_call: TRBJ2-7
v_call: TRBV11-1

cdr3_nt: TGCGCCAGCAGCCAAGATTCTGGTTCTACCTACGAGCAGTACTTC
cdr3_aa: CASSQDSGSTYEQYF
clone_size: NA
d_call: NA
j_call: TRBJ2-7
v_call: TRBV4-3

cdr3_nt: TGTGCCAGCGGGGACAGGGGGCTTCGCACTGAAGCTTTCTTT
cdr3_aa: CASGDRGLRTEAFF
clone_size: NA
d_call: TRBD1
j_call: TRBJ1-1
v_call: TRBV28

cdr3_nt: TGTGCCAGCAGCCGTACTAGCGGGTTCTCCTACGAGCAGTACTTC
cdr3_aa: CASSRTSGFSYEQYF
clone_size: once
d_call: TRBD2
j_call: TRBJ2-7
v_call: TRBV7-8

cdr3_nt: TGTGCCAGCAGTTCGATCTCGGGACAGGGGCACTATGGCTACACCTTC
cdr3_aa: CASSSISGQGHYGYTF
clone_size: NA
d_call: TRBD1
j_call: TRBJ1-2
v_call: TRBV6-6

cdr3_nt: TGCGCCAGCAGCTTGGCAGGCGGACTTACCTACGAGCAGTACTTC
cdr3_aa: CASSLAGGLTYEQYF
clone_size: NA
d_call: NA
j_call: TRBJ2-7
v_call: TRBV5-1

cdr3_nt: TGTGCCAGCATGGGGGTCGGGGAGGGAAATCAGCCCCAGCATTTT
cdr3_aa: CASMGVGEGNQPQHF
clone_size: NA
d_call: NA
j_call: TRBJ1-5
v_call: TRBV28

cdr3_nt: TGTGCCAGCAGCGTAGCTAGAGTGGGTCTAGCGGGAGGGCCACAGTTCTTC
cdr3_aa: CASSVARVGLAGGPQFF
clone_size: NA
d_call: TRBD2
j_call: TRBJ2-1
v_call: TRBV9

cdr3_nt: TGTGCCAGCAGCCCACCCGCGGTGGGGAGTTTCTATGGCTACACCTTC
cdr3_aa: CASSPPAVGSFYGYTF
clone_size: NA
d_call: NA
j_call: TRBJ1-2
v_call: TRBV7-9

cdr3_nt: TGTGCCAGCAGTCCAAGCCTACAGACCTACGAGCAGTACTTC
cdr3_aa: CASSPSLQTYEQYF
clone_size: NA
d_call: NA
j_call: TRBJ2-7
v_call: TRBV6-5

cdr3_nt: TGTGCCAGCAGCGGGGAGTTGGGCGGGAGTGCCGACGAGCAGTACTTC
cdr3_aa: CASSGELGGSADEQYF
clone_size: NA
d_call: TRBD2
j_call: TRBJ2-7
v_call: TRBV5-4

cdr3_nt: TGTGCCAGCAGTGATCAGGGCTTTAATTCACCCCTCCACTTT
cdr3_aa: CASSDQGFNSPLHF
clone_size: NA
d_call: NA
j_call: TRBJ1-6
v_call: TRBV25-1

cdr3_nt: TGCGCCAGCAGCCAAGAAGCGGCCATCCAAGGAGAAAAACTGTTTTTT
cdr3_aa: CASSQEAAIQGEKLFF
clone_size: NA
d_call: NA
j_call: TRBJ1-4
v_call: TRBV4-1

cdr3_nt: TGTGCCAGCACCCTCCGGGACAGGGGACAGTCACCCCTCCACTTT
cdr3_aa: CASTLRDRGQSPLHF
clone_size: NA
d_call: TRBD1
j_call: TRBJ1-6
v_call: TRBV9

cdr3_nt: TGCGCCAGCAGTGGGGGGGAAGAGGTCACCGGGGAGCTGTTTTTT
cdr3_aa: CASSGGEEVTGELFF
clone_size: NA
d_call: NA
j_call: TRBJ2-2
v_call: TRBV10-1

cdr3_nt: TGTGCCAGCAGCTTCGTTCCGGGACAGGGAAGGGGGGTTACCTATGGCTACACCTTC
cdr3_aa: CASSFVPGQGRGVTYGYTF
clone_size: NA
d_call: TRBD1
j_call: TRBJ1-2
v_call: TRBV3-1/TRBV3-2

cdr3_nt: TGCGCCAGCAGCTTGGCAGGCCGACTAGGATCGCCCGAGACCCAGTACTTC
cdr3_aa: CASSLAGRLGSPETQYF
clone_size: NA
d_call: NA
j_call: TRBJ2-5
v_call: TRBV5-1

cdr3_nt: TGTGCCACCAGTGACAGTACTAGCGGGGGGCCCTGGACCGGGGAGCTGTTTTTT
cdr3_aa: CATSDSTSGGPWTGELFF
clone_size: NA
d_call: TRBD2
j_call: TRBJ2-2
v_call: TRBV24-1

cdr3_nt: TGTGCCAGCAGTCACCAAGGGGTCCCAGATACGCAGTATTTT
cdr3_aa: CASSHQGVPDTQYF
clone_size: NA
d_call: NA
j_call: TRBJ2-3
v_call: TRBV21-1

cdr3_nt: TGCGCCAGCAGCGGCCCTAGCGGGGGGGCCTTCGACGAGCAGTACTTC
cdr3_aa: CASSGPSGGAFDEQYF
clone_size: NA
d_call: TRBD2
j_call: TRBJ2-7
v_call: TRBV5-1

cdr3_nt: TGTGCCAGTAGTACCGGATTTAGGGGTTCTAGCAATCAGCCCCAGCATTTT
cdr3_aa: CASSTGFRGSSNQPQHF
clone_size: NA
d_call: NA
j_call: TRBJ1-5
v_call: TRBV19

cdr3_nt: TGTGCCGGCCGCGCGGTCACCTATGGGTATAATTCACCCCTCCACTTT
cdr3_aa: CAGRAVTYGYNSPLHF
clone_size: NA
d_call: NA
j_call: TRBJ1-6
v_call: TRBV28

cdr3_nt: TGTGCCAGCAGCTCCCCCACAACAGGGCCCCCGTCATATTTT
cdr3_aa: CASSSPTTGPPSYF
clone_size: NA
d_call: NA
j_call: TRBJ1-3
v_call: TRBV7-9

cdr3_nt: TGTGCCAGCAGGGTTGGAGGGGAAAGGGATACGCAGTATTTT
cdr3_aa: CASRVGGERDTQYF
clone_size: NA
d_call: NA
j_call: TRBJ2-3
v_call: TRBV6-5

cdr3_nt: TGTGCCAGCAGCTTCCCGACAGGCCAAGAGACCCAGTACTTC
cdr3_aa: CASSFPTGQETQYF
clone_size: NA
d_call: NA
j_call: TRBJ2-5
v_call: TRBV13

cdr3_nt: TGTGCCACCAGCATCCTAGACGGGACAGGAAAAGAAAAACTGTTTTTT
cdr3_aa: CATSILDGTGKEKLFF
clone_size: NA
d_call: TRBD1
j_call: TRBJ1-4
v_call: TRBV15

cdr3_nt: TGTGCCAGCAGGGGGACAGTTGGTCAGCCCCAGCATTTT
cdr3_aa: CASRGTVGQPQHF
clone_size: once
d_call: TRBD1
j_call: TRBJ1-5
v_call: TRBV2

cdr3_nt: TGTGCCAGCAGTGATCAACCCGCGCTTGATAATGAAAAACTGTTTTTT
cdr3_aa: CASSDQPALDNEKLFF
clone_size: NA
d_call: NA
j_call: TRBJ1-4
v_call: TRBV6-1

cdr3_nt: TGTGCCACCGGGGGGGCGGGAGACACCAACTACGAGCAGTACTTC
cdr3_aa: CATGGAGDTNYEQYF
clone_size: NA
d_call: NA
j_call: TRBJ2-7
v_call: TRBV15

cdr3_nt: TGTGCCAGCAGCCCTTCGGCAGGGCTAACCTACGAGCAGTACTTC
cdr3_aa: CASSPSAGLTYEQYF
clone_size: NA
d_call: NA
j_call: TRBJ2-7
v_call: TRBV6-2/TRBV6-3

cdr3_nt: TGTGCCAGCAGTGAAAGGGGACAGGCTAATTCACCCCTCCACTTT
cdr3_aa: CASSERGQANSPLHF
clone_size: few
d_call: TRBD1
j_call: TRBJ1-6
v_call: TRBV2

cdr3_nt: TGTGCCAGCAGTTTGGCAGGGGGATTGGGTGGCTACACCTTC
cdr3_aa: CASSLAGGLGGYTF
clone_size: NA
d_call: TRBD1
j_call: TRBJ1-2
v_call: TRBV6-5

cdr3_nt: TGCGCCAGCAGCCAAGAGAACAGGGGGCCTGGTGAAAAACTGTTTTTT
cdr3_aa: CASSQENRGPGEKLFF
clone_size: NA
d_call: TRBD1
j_call: TRBJ1-4
v_call: TRBV4-3

cdr3_nt: TGTGCCAGCAGCTCCCGACAGGGTTTTTCATTCTCAGATACGCAGTATTTT
cdr3_aa: CASSSRQGFSFSDTQYF
clone_size: once
d_call: TRBD1
j_call: TRBJ2-3
v_call: TRBV5-8

cdr3_nt: TGTGCCAGCAGCCGGGACAGGGGTGGCGAGCAGTACTTC
cdr3_aa: CASSRDRGGEQYF
clone_size: NA
d_call: TRBD1
j_call: TRBJ2-7
v_call: TRBV7-2

cdr3_nt: TGTGCCGGTGGGGGGGGGCAATACGAGCAGTACTTC
cdr3_aa: CAGGGGQYEQYF
clone_size: NA
d_call: NA
j_call: TRBJ2-7
v_call: TRBV30

cdr3_nt: TGTGCCACCAGCAGGTCCGGGGACAGGGTTCGTAATCAGCCCCAGCATTTT
cdr3_aa: CATSRSGDRVRNQPQHF
clone_size: many
d_call: TRBD1
j_call: TRBJ1-5
v_call: TRBV15

cdr3_nt: TGTGCCACCCTAGCGGGAGAGCACGAGCAGTACTTC
cdr3_aa: CATLAGEHEQYF
clone_size: few
d_call: TRBD2
j_call: TRBJ2-7
v_call: TRBV28

cdr3_nt: TGTGCCAGTAGGCGGGACAGGGACACTGAAGCTTTCTTT
cdr3_aa: CASRRDRDTEAFF
clone_size: NA
d_call: TRBD1
j_call: TRBJ1-1
v_call: TRBV19

cdr3_nt: TGCGCCAGCAGCCAAGATGGTGGCCGTACCTACGAGCAGTACTTC
cdr3_aa: CASSQDGGRTYEQYF
clone_size: NA
d_call: NA
j_call: TRBJ2-7
v_call: TRBV4-1

cdr3_nt: TGCGCCAGCAGCTTGATTGGACAGGGGACCTACGAGCAGTACTTC
cdr3_aa: CASSLIGQGTYEQYF
clone_size: NA
d_call: TRBD1
j_call: TRBJ2-7
v_call: TRBV5-1

cdr3_nt: TGCAGCGTTCAAGCGGGGGGGACTAGTACAGATACGCAGTATTTT
cdr3_aa: CSVQAGGTSTDTQYF
clone_size: few
d_call: TRBD2
j_call: TRBJ2-3
v_call: TRBV29-1

cdr3_nt: TGTGCCAGCAGTTACTCGCTACGGGATGGCTATGGCTACACCTTC
cdr3_aa: CASSYSLRDGYGYTF
clone_size: NA
d_call: NA
j_call: TRBJ1-2
v_call: TRBV6-2/TRBV6-3

cdr3_nt: TGTGCCACCAGCCCTAGTCGGGGCTCCTACGAGCAGTACTTC
cdr3_aa: CATSPSRGSYEQYF
clone_size: NA
d_call: NA
j_call: TRBJ2-7
v_call: TRBV15

cdr3_nt: TGTGCCATCAGTGCCGGGACAGGGAAGGTCACTGAAGCTTTCTTT
cdr3_aa: CAISAGTGKVTEAFF
clone_size: NA
d_call: TRBD1
j_call: TRBJ1-1
v_call: TRBV10-3

cdr3_nt: TGTGCCAGCAGCCCCGAGTACAGGGGGTCCCTCCACTTT
cdr3_aa: CASSPEYRGSLHF
clone_size: NA
d_call: TRBD1
j_call: TRBJ1-6
v_call: TRBV7-2

cdr3_nt: TGTGCCAGCAGTGAACAGACAGGGGGCACCACTGAAGCTTTCTTT
cdr3_aa: CASSEQTGGTTEAFF
clone_size: NA
d_call: TRBD1
j_call: TRBJ1-1
v_call: TRBV2

cdr3_nt: TGTGCCAGTAGTATAGGCACAGACTATGGCTACACCTTC
cdr3_aa: CASSIGTDYGYTF
clone_size: NA
d_call: NA
j_call: TRBJ1-2
v_call: TRBV19

cdr3_nt: TGTGCCAGCAGCCCCGGACAAACCCTTATCACAGATACGCAGTATTTT
cdr3_aa: CASSPGQTLITDTQYF
clone_size: NA
d_call: NA
j_call: TRBJ2-3
v_call: TRBV2

cdr3_nt: TGTGCCACCAGTAGCGGGAGTCCCTACGAGCAGTACTTC
cdr3_aa: CATSSGSPYEQYF
clone_size: NA
d_call: TRBD2
j_call: TRBJ2-7
v_call: TRBV24-1

cdr3_nt: TGTGCCTTAGCGGGAGGGTTTCAAGAGACCCAGTACTTC
cdr3_aa: CALAGGFQETQYF
clone_size: once
d_call: TRBD2
j_call: TRBJ2-5
v_call: TRBV30

cdr3_nt: TGTGCCAGCAGCTTGGAACTGTGGACAGGCGTTATATCCTATGGCTACACCTTC
cdr3_aa: CASSLELWTGVISYGYTF
clone_size: NA
d_call: TRBD1
j_call: TRBJ1-2
v_call: TRBV5-5

cdr3_nt: TGTGCCAGCAGCTTAGGAACAGCCCCCGGGGATGAAAAACTGTTTTTT
cdr3_aa: CASSLGTAPGDEKLFF
clone_size: NA
d_call: NA
j_call: TRBJ1-4
v_call: TRBV7-9